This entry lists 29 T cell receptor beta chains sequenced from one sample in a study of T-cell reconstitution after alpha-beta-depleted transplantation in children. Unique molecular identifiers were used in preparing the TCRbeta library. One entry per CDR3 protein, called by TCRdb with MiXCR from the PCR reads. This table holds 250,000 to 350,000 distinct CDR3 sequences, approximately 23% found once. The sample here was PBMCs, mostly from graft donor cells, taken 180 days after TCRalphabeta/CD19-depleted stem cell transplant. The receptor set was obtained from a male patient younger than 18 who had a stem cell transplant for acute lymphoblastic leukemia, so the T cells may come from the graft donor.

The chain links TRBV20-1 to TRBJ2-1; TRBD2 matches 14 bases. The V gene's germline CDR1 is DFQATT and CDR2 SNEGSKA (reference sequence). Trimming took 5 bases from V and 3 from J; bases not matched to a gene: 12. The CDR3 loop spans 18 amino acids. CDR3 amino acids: CSAPGTSGSSRGYNEQFF. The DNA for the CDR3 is TGCAGTGCTCCTGGGACTAGCGGGAGTTCACGGGGCTACAATGAGCAGTTCTTC.

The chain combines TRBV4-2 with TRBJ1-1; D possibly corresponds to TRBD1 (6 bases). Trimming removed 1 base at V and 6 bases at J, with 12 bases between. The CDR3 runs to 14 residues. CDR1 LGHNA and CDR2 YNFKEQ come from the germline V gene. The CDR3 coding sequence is TGTGCCAGCAGCCAAGCGGGGGGGCAGGCTGAAGCTTTCTTT. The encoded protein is CASSQAGGQAEAFF.

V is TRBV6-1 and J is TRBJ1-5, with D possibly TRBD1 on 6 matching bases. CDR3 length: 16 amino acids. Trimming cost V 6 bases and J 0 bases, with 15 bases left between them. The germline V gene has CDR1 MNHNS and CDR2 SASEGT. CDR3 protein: CASRVGHRISNQPQHF. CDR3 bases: TGTGCCAGCAGGGTGGGACACCGTATTAGCAATCAGCCCCAGCATTTT.

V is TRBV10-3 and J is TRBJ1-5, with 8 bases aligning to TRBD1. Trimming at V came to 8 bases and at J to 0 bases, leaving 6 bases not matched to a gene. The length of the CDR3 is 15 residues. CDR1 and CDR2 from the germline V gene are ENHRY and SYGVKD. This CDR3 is CAIGQGRNSNQPQHF. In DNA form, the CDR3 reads TGTGCCATCGGACAGGGTAGAAATAGCAATCAGCCCCAGCATTTT.

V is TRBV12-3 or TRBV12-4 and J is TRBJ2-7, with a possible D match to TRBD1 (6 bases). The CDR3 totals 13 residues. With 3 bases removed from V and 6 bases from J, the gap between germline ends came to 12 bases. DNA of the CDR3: TGTGCCAGCAGTTTTGGGACACCTCTCGAGCAGTACTTC. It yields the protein CASSFGTPLEQYF.

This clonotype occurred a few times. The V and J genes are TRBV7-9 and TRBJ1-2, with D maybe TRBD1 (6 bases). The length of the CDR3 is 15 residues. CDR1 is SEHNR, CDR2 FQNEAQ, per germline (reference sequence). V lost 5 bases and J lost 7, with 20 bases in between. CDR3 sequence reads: CASSPNLQGHGGYTF. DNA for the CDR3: TGTGCCAGCAGCCCGAATCTACAGGGCCACGGTGGCTACACCTTC.

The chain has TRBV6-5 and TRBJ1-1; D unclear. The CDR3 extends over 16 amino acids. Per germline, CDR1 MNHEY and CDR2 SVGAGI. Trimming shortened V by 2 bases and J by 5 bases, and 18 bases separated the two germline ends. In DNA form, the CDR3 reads TGTGCCAGCAGTTACGCTTTGTTCCGGGTGCGAACTGAAGCTTTCTTT. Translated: CASSYALFRVRTEAFF.

The CDR3 sequence: CASSQDRRDGYTF. The CDR3 bases are TGTGCCAGCAGCCAAGATCGAAGGGACGGCTACACCTTC. This chain connects TRBV3-1 to TRBJ1-2; D possibly corresponds to TRBD1 (5 bases). CDR3 length equals 13 residues. The germline V gene encodes CDR1 LGHDT and CDR2 YNNKEL (reference sequence). The V end lost 0 bases, the J end lost 8 bases, and 10 bases lay between the germline ends.

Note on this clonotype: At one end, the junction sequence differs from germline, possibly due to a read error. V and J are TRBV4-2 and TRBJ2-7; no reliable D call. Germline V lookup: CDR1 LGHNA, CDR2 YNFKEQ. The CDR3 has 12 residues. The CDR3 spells CASSEGTYEQYF. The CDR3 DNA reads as TGTGCTAGCAGCGAAGGGACCTACGAGCAGTACTTC.

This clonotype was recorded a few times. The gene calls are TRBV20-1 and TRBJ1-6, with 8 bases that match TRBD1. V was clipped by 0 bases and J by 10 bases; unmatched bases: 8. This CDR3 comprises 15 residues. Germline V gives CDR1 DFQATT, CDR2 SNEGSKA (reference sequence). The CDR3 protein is CSARDKGRGHSPLHF. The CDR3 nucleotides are TGCAGTGCTAGAGATAAGGGCAGGGGGCACTCACCCCTCCACTTT.

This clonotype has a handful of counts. The CDR3 DNA reads as TGCGCCAGCAGCTTGGATGGGGACGAGCAGTACTTC. Its translation: CASSLDGDEQYF. The chain joins TRBV5-1 to TRBJ2-7; the D is unclear. The V gene lost 0 bases and the J gene lost 5 bases, with 6 bases spanning the gap. Germline V lookup: CDR1 SGHRS, CDR2 YFSETQ. This CDR3 contains 12 residues.

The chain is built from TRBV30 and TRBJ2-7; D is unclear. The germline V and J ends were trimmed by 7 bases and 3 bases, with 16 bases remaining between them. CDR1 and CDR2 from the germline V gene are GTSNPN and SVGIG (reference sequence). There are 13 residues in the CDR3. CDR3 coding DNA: TGTGCCTCTGGGCTGGGTTGGGGCTACGAGCAGTACTTC. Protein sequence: CASGLGWGYEQYF. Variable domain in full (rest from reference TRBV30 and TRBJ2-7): SQTIHQWPATLVQPVGSPLSLECTVEGTSNPNLYWYRQAAGRGLQLLFYSVGIGQISSEVPQNLSASRPQDRQFILSSKKLLLSDSGFYLCASGLGWGYEQYFGPGTRLTVT.

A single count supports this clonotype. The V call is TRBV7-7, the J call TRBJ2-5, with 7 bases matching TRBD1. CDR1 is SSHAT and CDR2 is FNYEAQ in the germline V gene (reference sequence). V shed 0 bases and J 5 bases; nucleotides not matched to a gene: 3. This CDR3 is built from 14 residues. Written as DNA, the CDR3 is TGTGCCAGCAGCTTAGCGACAGGGCGGGAGACCCAGTACTTC. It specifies CASSLATGRETQYF. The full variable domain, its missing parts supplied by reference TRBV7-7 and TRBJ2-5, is GAGVSQSPRYKVTKRGQDVTLRCDPISSHATLYWYQQALGQGPEFLTYFNYEAQPDKSGLPSDRFSAERPEGSISTLTIQRTEQRDSAMYRCASSLATGRETQYFGPGTRLLVL.

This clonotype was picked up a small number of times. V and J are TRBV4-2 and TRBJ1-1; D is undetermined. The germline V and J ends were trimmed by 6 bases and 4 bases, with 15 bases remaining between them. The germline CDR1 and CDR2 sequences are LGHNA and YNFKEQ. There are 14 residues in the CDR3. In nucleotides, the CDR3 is TGTGCCAGCAGGGCCGAGGCGGGGATCACTGAAGCTTTCTTT. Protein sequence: CASRAEAGITEAFF.

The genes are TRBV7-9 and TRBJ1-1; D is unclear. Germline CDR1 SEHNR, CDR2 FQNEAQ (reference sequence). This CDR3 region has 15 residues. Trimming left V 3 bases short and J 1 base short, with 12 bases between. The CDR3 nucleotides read TGTGCCAGCAGCTTCCGGACCAACCCGAACACTGAAGCTTTCTTT. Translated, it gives CASSFRTNPNTEAFF.

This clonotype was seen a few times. This CDR3 reads CAWSDISTYEQYF. DNA of the CDR3: TGTGCCTGGAGTGACATAAGTACCTACGAGCAGTACTTC. The chain carries TRBV30 and TRBJ2-7; D gene unclear. Germline CDR1 GTSNPN, CDR2 SVGIG (reference sequence). V was cut by 1 base and J by 2 bases, with 9 bases left in between. The CDR3 is made up of 13 amino acids.

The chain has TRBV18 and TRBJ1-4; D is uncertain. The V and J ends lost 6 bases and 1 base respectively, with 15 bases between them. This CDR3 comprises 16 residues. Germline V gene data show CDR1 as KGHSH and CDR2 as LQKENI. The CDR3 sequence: CASSSLPGLTNEKLFF. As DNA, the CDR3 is TGTGCCAGCTCCTCCCTCCCGGGCCTAACTAATGAAAAACTGTTTTTT.

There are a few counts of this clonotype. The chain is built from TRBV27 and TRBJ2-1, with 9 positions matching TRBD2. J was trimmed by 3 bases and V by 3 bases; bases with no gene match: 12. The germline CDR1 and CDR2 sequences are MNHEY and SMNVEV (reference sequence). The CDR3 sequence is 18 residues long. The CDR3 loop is CASSFESDAGGYYNEQFF. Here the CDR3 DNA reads TGTGCCAGCAGTTTCGAATCAGATGCGGGAGGGTACTACAATGAGCAGTTCTTC.

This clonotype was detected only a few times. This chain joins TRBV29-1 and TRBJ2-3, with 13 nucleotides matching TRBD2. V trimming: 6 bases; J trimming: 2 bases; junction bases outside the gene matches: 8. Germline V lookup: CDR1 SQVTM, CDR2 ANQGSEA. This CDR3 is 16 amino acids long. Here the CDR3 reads CSVTGLAGSLTDTQYF. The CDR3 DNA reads TGCAGCGTAACGGGACTAGCGGGGAGCCTCACAGATACGCAGTATTTT.

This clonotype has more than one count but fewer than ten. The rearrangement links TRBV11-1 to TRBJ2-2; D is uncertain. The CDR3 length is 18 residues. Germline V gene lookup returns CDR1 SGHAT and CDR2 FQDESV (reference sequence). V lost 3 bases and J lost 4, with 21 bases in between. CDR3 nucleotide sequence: TGTGCCAGCAGCTTGAGAGTCCCATTTGGACCCTCCACCGGGGAGCTGTTTTTT. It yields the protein CASSLRVPFGPSTGELFF.

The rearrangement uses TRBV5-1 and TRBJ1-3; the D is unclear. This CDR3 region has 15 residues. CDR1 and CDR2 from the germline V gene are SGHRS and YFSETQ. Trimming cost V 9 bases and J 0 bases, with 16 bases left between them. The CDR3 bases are TGCGCCATCCACGTTACAGAGAGCTCTGGAAACACCATATATTTT. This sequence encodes CAIHVTESSGNTIYF.

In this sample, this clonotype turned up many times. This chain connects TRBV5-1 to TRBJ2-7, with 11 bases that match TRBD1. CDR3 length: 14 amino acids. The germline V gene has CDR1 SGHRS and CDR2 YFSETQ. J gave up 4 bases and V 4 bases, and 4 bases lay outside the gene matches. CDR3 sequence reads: CASSPGDRGYEQYF. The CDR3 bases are TGCGCCAGCAGCCCGGGGGACAGGGGGTACGAGCAGTACTTC.

The CDR3: CASSLWGVQETQYF. CDR3 nucleotide sequence: TGTGCCAGCAGCTTGTGGGGCGTCCAAGAGACCCAGTACTTC. The rearrangement uses TRBV5-6 and TRBJ2-5, with TRBD1 as a possible D gene (5 bases). CDR1 is SGHDT and CDR2 is YYEEEE in the germline V gene. Between the trimmed V and J ends, which lost 1 base and 1 base, there was a span of 8 bases. This CDR3 comprises 14 residues.

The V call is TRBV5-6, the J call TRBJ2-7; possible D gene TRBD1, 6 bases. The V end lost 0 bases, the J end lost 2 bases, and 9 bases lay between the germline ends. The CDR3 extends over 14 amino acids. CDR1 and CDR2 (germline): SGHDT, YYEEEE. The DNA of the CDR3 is TGTGCCAGCAGCTTGGGACAGGACGCCTACGAGCAGTACTTC. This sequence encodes CASSLGQDAYEQYF.

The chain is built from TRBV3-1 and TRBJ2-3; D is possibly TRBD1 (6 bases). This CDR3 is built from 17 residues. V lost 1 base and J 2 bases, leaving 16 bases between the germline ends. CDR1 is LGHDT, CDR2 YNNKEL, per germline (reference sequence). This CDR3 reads CASSQGQESGHTDTQYF. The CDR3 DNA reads TGTGCCAGCAGCCAAGGACAGGAATCAGGCCACACAGATACGCAGTATTTT.

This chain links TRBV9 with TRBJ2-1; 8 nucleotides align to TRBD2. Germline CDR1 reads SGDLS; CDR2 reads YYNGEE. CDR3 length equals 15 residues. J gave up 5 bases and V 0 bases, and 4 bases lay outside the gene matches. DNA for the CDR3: TGTGCCAGCAGCGTAGAGCCCGGGAGGGACAATGAGCAGTTCTTC. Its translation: CASSVEPGRDNEQFF.

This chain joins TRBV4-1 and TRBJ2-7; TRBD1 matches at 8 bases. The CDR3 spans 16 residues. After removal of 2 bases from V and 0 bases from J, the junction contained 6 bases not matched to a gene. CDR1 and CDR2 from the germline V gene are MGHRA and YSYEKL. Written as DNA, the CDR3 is TGCGCCAGCAGCCAACCCCGGACAGGGCGCTCCTACGAGCAGTACTTC. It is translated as CASSQPRTGRSYEQYF.

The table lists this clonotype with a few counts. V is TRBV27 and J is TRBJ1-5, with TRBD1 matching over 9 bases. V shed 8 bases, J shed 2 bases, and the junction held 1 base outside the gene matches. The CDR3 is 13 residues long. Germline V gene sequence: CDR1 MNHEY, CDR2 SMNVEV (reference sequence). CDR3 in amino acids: CASGDRGNQPQHF. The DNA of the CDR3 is TGTGCCAGCGGGGACAGGGGCAATCAGCCCCAGCATTTT.

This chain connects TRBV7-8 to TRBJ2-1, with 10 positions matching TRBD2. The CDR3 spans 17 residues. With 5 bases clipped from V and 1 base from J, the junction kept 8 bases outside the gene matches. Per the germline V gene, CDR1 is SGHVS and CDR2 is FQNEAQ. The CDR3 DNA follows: TGTGCCAGCAGCGCACCGGTAGCGGGAGGTTCCTACAATGAGCAGTTCTTC. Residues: CASSAPVAGGSYNEQFF.